This TCR beta chain was recorded in a study of early T cells in non-severe SARS-CoV-2 infection. Findings of the study overall: There was a bias toward anti-spike CD8 responses in VDJdb matching, which missed private and CD4 specificities.

The trim removed 3 bases at V and 1 base at J, leaving 13 bases unmatched. The germline V gene encodes CDR1 SQVTM and CDR2 ANQGSEA. This CDR3 comprises 18 residues. Of note for this clonotype: Its antigen remains unknown.

Tagging with unique molecular identifiers was applied to individual cDNA molecules. TCRdb processed the 5' RACE reads anew with MiXCR; each CDR3 protein has one entry. Of under 85,000 distinct CDR3 sequences listed, roughly 15% are singletons. The TCR sequence derives from an adult who was a healthcare worker with PCR-confirmed SARS-CoV-2 infection or an uninfected control (not recorded which). The source was whole blood, collected at baseline. The chain has TRBV29-1 and TRBJ2-5; TRBD2 matches at 11 bases. CDR3 in amino acids: CSVEFRTSGSRVQETQYF. In nucleotides, the CDR3 is TGCAGCGTTGAGTTCAGAACTAGCGGGAGTAGGGTCCAAGAGACCCAGTACTTC.